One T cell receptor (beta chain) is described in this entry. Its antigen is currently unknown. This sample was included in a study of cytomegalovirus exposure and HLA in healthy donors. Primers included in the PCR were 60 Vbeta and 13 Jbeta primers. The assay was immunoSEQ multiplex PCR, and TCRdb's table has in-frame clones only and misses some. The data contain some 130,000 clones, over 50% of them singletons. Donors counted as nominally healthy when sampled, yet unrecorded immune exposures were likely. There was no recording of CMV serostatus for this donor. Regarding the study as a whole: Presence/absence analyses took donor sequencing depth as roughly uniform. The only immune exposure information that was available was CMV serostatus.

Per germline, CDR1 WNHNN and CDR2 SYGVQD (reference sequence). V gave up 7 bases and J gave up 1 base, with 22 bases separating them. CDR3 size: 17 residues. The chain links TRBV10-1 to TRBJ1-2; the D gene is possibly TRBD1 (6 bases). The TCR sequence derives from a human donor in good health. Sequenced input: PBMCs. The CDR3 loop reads CASNPLGAANGNYGYTF. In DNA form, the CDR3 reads TGCGCCAGCAACCCCCTGGGGGCAGCGAATGGTAACTATGGCTACACCTTC.